This TCR beta chain was identified in a study of tumor-infiltrating lymphocytes in localized non-small cell lung cancer. Sequencing used immunoSEQ multiplex PCR; TCRdb keeps in-frame clones, though not all of them. The sample has more than 9,000 clones, around 60% seen once. The CDR3 is 16 residues long. Trimming removed 0 bases from V and 6 bases from J, with 16 bases in between. Germline V gene lookup returns CDR1 MNHEY and CDR2 SVGAGI. This chain connects TRBV6-5 to TRBJ2-3; D assignment may be TRBD1 or TRBD2 (5 bases each). Source material: lung tumor tissue. This sequence originates from a human donor with non-small cell lung cancer. Here the CDR3 reads CASSYSGVRAHDTQYF. The CDR3, as DNA: TGTGCCAGCAGTTACTCGGGGGTTAGGGCACACGATACGCAGTATTTT.